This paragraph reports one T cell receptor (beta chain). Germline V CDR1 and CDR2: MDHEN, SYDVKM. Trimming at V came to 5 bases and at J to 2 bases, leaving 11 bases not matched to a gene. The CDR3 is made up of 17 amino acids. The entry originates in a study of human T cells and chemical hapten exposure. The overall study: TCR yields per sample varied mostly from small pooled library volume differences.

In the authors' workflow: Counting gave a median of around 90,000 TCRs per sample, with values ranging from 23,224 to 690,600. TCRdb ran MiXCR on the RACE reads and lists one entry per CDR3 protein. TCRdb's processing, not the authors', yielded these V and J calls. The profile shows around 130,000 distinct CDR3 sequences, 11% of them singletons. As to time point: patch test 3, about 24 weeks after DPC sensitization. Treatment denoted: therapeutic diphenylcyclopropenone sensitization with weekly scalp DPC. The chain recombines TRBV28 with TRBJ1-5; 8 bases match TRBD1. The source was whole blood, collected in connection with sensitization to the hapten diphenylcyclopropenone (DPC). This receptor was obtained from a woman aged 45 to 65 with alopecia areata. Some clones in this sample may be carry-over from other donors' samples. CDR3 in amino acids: CASSPSRGQGGNQPQHF. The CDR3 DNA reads TGTGCCAGCAGTCCGAGCAGGGGGCAAGGGGGCAATCAGCCCCAGCATTTT.